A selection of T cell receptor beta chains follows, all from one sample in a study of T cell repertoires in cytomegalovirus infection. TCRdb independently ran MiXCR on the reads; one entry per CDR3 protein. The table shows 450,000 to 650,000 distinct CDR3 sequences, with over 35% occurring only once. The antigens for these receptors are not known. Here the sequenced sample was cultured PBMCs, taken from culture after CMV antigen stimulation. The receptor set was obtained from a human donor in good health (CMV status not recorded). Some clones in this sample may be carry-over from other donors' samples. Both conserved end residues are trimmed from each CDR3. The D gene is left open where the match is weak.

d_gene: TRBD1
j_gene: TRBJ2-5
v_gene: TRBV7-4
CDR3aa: ASSLVGQGTETQY

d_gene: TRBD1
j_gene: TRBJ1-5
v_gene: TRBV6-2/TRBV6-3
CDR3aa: ASKGQANQPQH

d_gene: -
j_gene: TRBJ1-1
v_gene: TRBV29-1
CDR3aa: SVSWGLNTEAF

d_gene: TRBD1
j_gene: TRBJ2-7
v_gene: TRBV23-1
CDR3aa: ASSRPAGTDPYEQY

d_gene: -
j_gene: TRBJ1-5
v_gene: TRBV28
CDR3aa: ASRRTAYRSDNQPQH

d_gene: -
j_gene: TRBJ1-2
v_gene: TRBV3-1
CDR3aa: ASSPTALYGYT

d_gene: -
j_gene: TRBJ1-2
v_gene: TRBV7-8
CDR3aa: ASSPSPGHINYGYT

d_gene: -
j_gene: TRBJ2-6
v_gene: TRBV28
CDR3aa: ASSSQPSGANVLT

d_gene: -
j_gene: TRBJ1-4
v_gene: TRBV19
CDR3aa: ASSRRSVQGTNEKLF

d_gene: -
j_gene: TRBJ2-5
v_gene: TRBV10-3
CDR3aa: AISENDMGETQY

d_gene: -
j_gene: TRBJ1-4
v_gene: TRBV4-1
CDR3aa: ASSQAGAHEKLF

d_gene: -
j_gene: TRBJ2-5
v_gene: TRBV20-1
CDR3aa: SAERTASEGTQY

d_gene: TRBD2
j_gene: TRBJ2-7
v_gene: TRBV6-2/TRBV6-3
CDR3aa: ASSYAKGSGTYEQY

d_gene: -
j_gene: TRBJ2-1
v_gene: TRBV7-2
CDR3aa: ASSFSGATYNEQF

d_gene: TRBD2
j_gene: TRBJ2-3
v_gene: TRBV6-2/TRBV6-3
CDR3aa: ASSYLASGTSTDTQY

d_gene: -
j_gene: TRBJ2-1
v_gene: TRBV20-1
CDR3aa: SVFPTGRSNEQF

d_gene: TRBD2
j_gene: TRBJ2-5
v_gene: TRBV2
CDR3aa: ASSALAGETQY

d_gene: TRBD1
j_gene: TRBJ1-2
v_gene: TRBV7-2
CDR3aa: ASSLAGILGGNYGYT

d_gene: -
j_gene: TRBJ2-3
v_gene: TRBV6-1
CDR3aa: ASRVGPLEPDTQY

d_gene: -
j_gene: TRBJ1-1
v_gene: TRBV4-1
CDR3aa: ASSPYRSQLTEAF

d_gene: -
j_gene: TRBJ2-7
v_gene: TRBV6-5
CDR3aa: ASSYSTGGEQY

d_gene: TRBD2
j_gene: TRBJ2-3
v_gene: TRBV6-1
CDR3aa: ASSGGTSVDTQY

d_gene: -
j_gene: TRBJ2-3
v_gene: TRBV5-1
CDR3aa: ASSPDSQADTQY

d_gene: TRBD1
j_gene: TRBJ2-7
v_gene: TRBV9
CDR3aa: ASNPCRTGRNYEQY

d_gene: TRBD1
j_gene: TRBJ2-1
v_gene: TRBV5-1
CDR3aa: ASGQATNNEQF

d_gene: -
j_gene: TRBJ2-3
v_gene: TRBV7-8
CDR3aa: ASSLGPDTDTQY

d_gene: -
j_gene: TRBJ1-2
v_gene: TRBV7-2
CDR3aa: ASRYTGYDGYT

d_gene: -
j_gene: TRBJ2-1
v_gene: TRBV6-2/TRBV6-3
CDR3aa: ASSKPGTRIEQF

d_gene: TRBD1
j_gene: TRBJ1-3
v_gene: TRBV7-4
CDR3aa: ASRTKGTGRSGNTIY

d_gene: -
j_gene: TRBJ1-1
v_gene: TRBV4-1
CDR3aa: ASSQGPDLGTEAF

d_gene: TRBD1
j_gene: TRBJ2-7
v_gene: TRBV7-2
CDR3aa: ASSLALRTGDYEQY

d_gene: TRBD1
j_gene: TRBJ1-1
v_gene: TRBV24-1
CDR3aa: ATSDSGTGVENTEAF

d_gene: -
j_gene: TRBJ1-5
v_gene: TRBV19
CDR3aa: ASHMVGGSNQPQH

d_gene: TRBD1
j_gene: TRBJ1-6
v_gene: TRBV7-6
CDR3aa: ASSLVGVTGWPTAYNSPLH

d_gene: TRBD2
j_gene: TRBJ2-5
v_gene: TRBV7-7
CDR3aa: ASSLLLGGVQETQY

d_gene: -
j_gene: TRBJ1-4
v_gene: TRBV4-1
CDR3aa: ASSQGVRTGGNEKLF

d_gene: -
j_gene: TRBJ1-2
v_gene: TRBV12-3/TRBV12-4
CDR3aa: ASSLLAAAGGGYT

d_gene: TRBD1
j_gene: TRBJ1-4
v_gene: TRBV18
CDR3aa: ASSRTGVSATNEKLF

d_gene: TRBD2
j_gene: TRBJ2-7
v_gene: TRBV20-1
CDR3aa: SARDRPSGSSYEQY

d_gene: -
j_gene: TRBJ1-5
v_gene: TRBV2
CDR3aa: ASSGHIRTVGGQPQH

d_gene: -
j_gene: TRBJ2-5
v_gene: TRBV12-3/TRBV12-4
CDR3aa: ASSYVGETQY

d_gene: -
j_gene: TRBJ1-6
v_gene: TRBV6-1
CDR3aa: ASTPWGRGSSPLH

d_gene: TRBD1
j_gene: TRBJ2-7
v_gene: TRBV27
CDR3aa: ASSRTGNPYEQY

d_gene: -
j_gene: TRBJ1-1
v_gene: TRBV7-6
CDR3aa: ASSPSGGLMNTEAF

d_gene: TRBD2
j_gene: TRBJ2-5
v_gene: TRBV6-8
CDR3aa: ASSIIAGTQETQY

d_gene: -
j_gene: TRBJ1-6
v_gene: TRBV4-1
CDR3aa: ASSQGTVPPLH

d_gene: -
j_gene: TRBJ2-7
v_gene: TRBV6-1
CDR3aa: ASSERGSRRAYEQY